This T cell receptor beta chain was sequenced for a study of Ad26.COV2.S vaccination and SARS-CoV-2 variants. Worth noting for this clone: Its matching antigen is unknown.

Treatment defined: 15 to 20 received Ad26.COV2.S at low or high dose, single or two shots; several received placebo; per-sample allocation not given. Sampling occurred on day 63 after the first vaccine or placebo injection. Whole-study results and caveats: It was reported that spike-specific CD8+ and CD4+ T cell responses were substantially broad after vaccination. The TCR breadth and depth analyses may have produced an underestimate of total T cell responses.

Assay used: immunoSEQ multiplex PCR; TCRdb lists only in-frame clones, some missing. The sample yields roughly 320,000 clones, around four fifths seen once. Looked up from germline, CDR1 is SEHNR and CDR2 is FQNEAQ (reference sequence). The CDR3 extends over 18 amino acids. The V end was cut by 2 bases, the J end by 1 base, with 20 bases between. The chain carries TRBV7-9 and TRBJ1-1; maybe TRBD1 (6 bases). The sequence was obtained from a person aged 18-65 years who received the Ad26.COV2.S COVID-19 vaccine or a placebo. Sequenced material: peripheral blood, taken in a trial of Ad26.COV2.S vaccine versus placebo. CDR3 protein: CASSLSRTAALQNTEAFF. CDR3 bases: TGTGCCAGCAGCTTAAGCCGGACAGCCGCGTTACAGAACACTGAAGCTTTCTTT. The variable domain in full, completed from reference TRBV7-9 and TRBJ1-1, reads DTGVSQNPRHKITKRGQNVTFRCDPISEHNRLYWYRQTLGQGPEFLTYFQNEAQLEKSRLLSDRFSAERPKGSFSTLEIQRTEQGDSAMYLCASSLSRTAALQNTEAFFGQGTRLTVV.